This T cell receptor (beta chain) was observed in a study of blood T cells in healthy people across ages. This clonotype was observed many times. Its antigen remains unidentified. The people who gave samples were healthy Caucasians from Russia, aged about 6 to 95. The V and J ends lost 3 bases and 6 bases, in that order; junction bases with no gene match: 7. The CDR3 has 15 amino acids. In germline, CDR1 is ENHRY, CDR2 SYGVKD. A J-beta primer mix and a sample-barcoded 5' primer were used in a second PCR of roughly 6 to 11 cycles. A single record per CDR3 protein comes from TCRdb applying MiXCR to the 5' RACE reads. This sample has 800,000 to 950,000 distinct CDR3 sequences, with roughly 28% found just once. Study findings and constraints: Long-lived donors had more naive CD4+ cells and higher diversity than aged donors. Age showed a roughly linear inverse relationship with TCR beta diversity per million T cells.

The same data also went into a second study, on T cells of mothers and their children. That work states: Maternal samples each gave over 8 million TCR beta CDR3 reads, and child samples some 2.8 million each.

This chain connects TRBV10-3 to TRBJ1-2, with 10 bases identical to TRBD1. The sequenced sample was blood. This receptor was taken from a woman aged 40 to 50 in good health. CDR3 loop: CAISERDRGSDGYTF. The CDR3, as DNA: TGTGCCATCAGTGAAAGGGACAGGGGATCGGATGGCTACACCTTC.